These 8 T cell receptor beta chains originate from one sample sequenced in a study of CD8 T cells in Susac syndrome. The RNA input was about 0.5 to 1 ug, and it was reverse transcribed with random hexamers. TCRdb called the immunoSEQ multiplex PCR reads again in MiXCR, with one record for every CDR3 protein. The table includes just over 150,000 distinct CDR3 sequences, about 95% detected once. Material for sequencing was CD4+ T cells from PBMCs. Receptor source: a human donor with Susac syndrome.

The rearrangement uses TRBV5-6 and TRBJ2-7, with 7 bases lining up with TRBD1. Trimming at V came to 4 bases and at J to 3 bases, leaving 7 bases not matched to a gene. The CDR3 is 14 residues long. From germline, CDR1 is SGHDT and CDR2 YYEEEE. CDR3 residues: CASSRDSQNYEQYF. DNA of the CDR3: TGTGCCAGCAGCCGGGACAGCCAGAACTACGAGCAGTACTTC.

The chain carries TRBV9 and TRBJ2-3; D is perhaps TRBD1 (5 bases). The V end lost 0 bases, the J end lost 3 bases, and 8 bases lay between the germline ends. CDR1 is SGDLS and CDR2 is YYNGEE in the germline V gene. The CDR3 loop spans 14 amino acids. The CDR3 nucleotides read TGTGCCAGCAGCGTAGTCGCAGGGACAGATACGCAGTATTTT. Translated: CASSVVAGTDTQYF.

V and J are TRBV19 and TRBJ1-2; no reliable D call. Trimming cost V 6 bases and J 8 bases, with 13 bases left between them. The CDR3 totals 12 residues. CDR1 is LNHDA and CDR2 is SQIVND in the germline V gene (reference sequence). In nucleotides, the CDR3 is TGTGCCAGTAGGACCCCGGCCGGAGGCTACACCTTC. This gives the protein CASRTPAGGYTF.

The rearrangement links TRBV14 to TRBJ2-7; TRBD2 is a possible D gene (5 bases). CDR1 and CDR2 (germline): SGHDN, FVKESK. V was cut by 1 base and J by 5 bases, with 18 bases left in between. The CDR3 is 16 residues long. CDR3 nucleotides: TGTGCCAGCAGCCAAGTGGGGTCGGGGATTTTCCACGAGCAGTACTTC. Its translation: CASSQVGSGIFHEQYF. The whole variable domain, remainder taken from reference TRBV14 and TRBJ2-7, is EAGVTQFPSHSVIEKGQTVTLRCDPISGHDNLYWYRRVMGKEIKFLLHFVKESKQDESGMPNNRFLAERTGGTYSTLKVQPAELEDSGVYFCASSQVGSGIFHEQYFGPGTRLTVT.

The gene calls are TRBV18 and TRBJ2-4, with a possible D match to TRBD2 (5 bases). This CDR3 has 13 residues. Germline values: CDR1 KGHSH, CDR2 LQKENI. Trimming removed 3 bases from V and 5 bases from J, with 8 bases in between. DNA of the CDR3: TGTGCCAGCTCACCCGAGGGTGAAAACATTCAGTACTTC. It yields the protein CASSPEGENIQYF.

This clonotype was observed a single time. CDR3 in DNA: TGTGCCAGTAGCCTGGGACAGGGTAGTGGGTCGGCCTATGGCTACACCTTC. Translating gives CASSLGQGSGSAYGYTF. The chain recombines TRBV19 with TRBJ1-2, with TRBD1 matching 9 bases. The germline gives CDR1 LNHDA, CDR2 SQIVND (reference sequence). The CDR3 consists of 17 residues. Germline trimming cut 6 bases from V and 4 bases from J; bases unmatched to any gene: 15. Complete variable domain (other parts from reference TRBV19 and TRBJ1-2): DGGITQSPKYLFRKEGQNVTLSCEQNLNHDAMYWYRQDPGQGLRLIYYSQIVNDFQKGDIAEGYSVSREKKESFPLTVTSAQKNPTAFYLCASSLGQGSGSAYGYTFGSGTRLTVV.

This chain joins TRBV15 and TRBJ2-4, with D possibly TRBD1 on 7 matching bases. V was pared by 5 bases and J by 6 bases, with 29 bases between. There are 19 residues in the CDR3. Per germline, CDR1 LNHNV and CDR2 YYDKDF (reference sequence). The CDR3, as DNA: TGTGCCACCAGCTCCCAAAGGGGAAGACAGGGCGGGATTGGAAACATTCAGTACTTC. Residues: CATSSQRGRQGGIGNIQYF.

The CDR3: CASSYSPDGYEQYF. The DNA for the CDR3 is TGTGCCAGCAGTTACTCTCCGGACGGTTACGAGCAGTACTTC. The V and J genes are TRBV6-6 and TRBJ2-7; D is uncertain. CDR1 is MNHNY, CDR2 SVGAGI, per germline (reference sequence). This CDR3 has 14 residues. V was shortened by 0 bases and J by 4 bases, with 10 bases between the two germline ends.